A single sample is the source of the 19 T cell receptor beta chains below, sequenced in a study of identical twins. TCRdb re-derived calls from the 5' RACE reads in MiXCR, one entry per CDR3 protein. The sample consists of 300,000 to 350,000 distinct CDR3 sequences, about 12% of them appearing once. The same sample was also used in a study of yellow fever vaccine responses in identical twins.

The sample was CD8+ T cells sorted from blood. The receptors were sampled from a woman aged 18-29 years in good health.

This clonotype appeared a few times. The chain links TRBV3-1 to TRBJ2-5; the D gene is possibly TRBD2 (5 bases). V lost 0 bases, J lost 7 bases, and 18 bases lay in between. Germline values: CDR1 LGHDT, CDR2 YNNKEL (reference sequence). The CDR3 is 16 residues long. The CDR3 DNA is TGTGCCAGCAGCCAAGATCCGAACCTCCCCCGGGGGACCCAGTACTTC. Translating it yields CASSQDPNLPRGTQYF.

This clonotype has just a few counts. This rearrangement joins TRBV20-1 to TRBJ2-2, with D perhaps matching TRBD2 (5 bases). Germline V gene sequence: CDR1 DFQATT, CDR2 SNEGSKA (reference sequence). There are 15 residues in the CDR3. The ends were cut back, 1 base at V and 2 bases at J, with 11 bases in the middle. CDR3 nucleotides: TGCAGTGCTAGAGCGGCTAGCAGTAACACCGGGGAGCTGTTTTTT. This sequence encodes CSARAASSNTGELFF.

This clonotype was observed a few times. V gene TRBV7-8 combines with J gene TRBJ2-1, with TRBD2 identical over 7 bases. V lost 1 base, J lost 8 bases, and 11 bases stayed unmatched. The CDR3 loop spans 16 amino acids. The germline V gene encodes CDR1 SGHVS and CDR2 FQNEAQ. CDR3 nucleotide sequence: TGTGCCAGCAGCTTAGATTCGGGGGGACGTTGGGATGAGCAGTTCTTC. Translated: CASSLDSGGRWDEQFF.

This clonotype was counted only a few times. The CDR3 here is CASSQTSGGPRGDTQYF. For the CDR3, the DNA is TGTGCCAGCAGCCAGACTAGCGGGGGCCCCAGGGGAGATACGCAGTATTTT. This chain connects TRBV3-1 to TRBJ2-3, with 12 bases fitting TRBD2. CDR3 length: 17 amino acids. In germline, CDR1 is LGHDT, CDR2 YNNKEL (reference sequence). The V gene end was trimmed by 3 bases and the J gene end by 5 bases; junction bases not matched to a gene: 9.

The V and J genes are TRBV20-1 and TRBJ2-2, with 9 bases fitting TRBD1. This CDR3 has 20 amino acids. With 0 bases clipped from V and 0 bases from J, the junction kept 14 bases outside the gene matches. Germline lookup yields CDR1 DFQATT and CDR2 SNEGSKA (reference sequence). The CDR3 loop reads CSAREVRGQGDSSNTGELFF. CDR3 sequence (DNA): TGCAGTGCTAGAGAGGTCAGGGGACAGGGCGATTCGTCGAACACCGGGGAGCTGTTTTTT.

In its sample, this clonotype was seen many times. The chain uses TRBV29-1 and TRBJ2-1, with D maybe TRBD2 (6 bases). CDR1 SQVTM and CDR2 ANQGSEA come from the germline V gene. The CDR3 is made up of 13 amino acids. In nucleotides, the CDR3 is TGCACCTCGAGGGGAGGCCCCCGGAATGAGCAGTTCTTC. As protein: CTSRGGPRNEQFF.

This clonotype was counted a few times. In DNA, the CDR3 is TGCAGTGCTAGAGATGGGCTACAGTCTAACTATGGCTACACCTTC. Translated, it gives CSARDGLQSNYGYTF. The chain couples TRBV20-1 to TRBJ1-2, with unresolved D. The CDR3 consists of 15 residues. V lost 0 bases and J 0 bases, leaving 11 bases between the germline ends. Germline CDR1 DFQATT, CDR2 SNEGSKA (reference sequence).

The sample holds a few counts of this clonotype. V usage is TRBV20-1 and J usage is TRBJ2-7; 14 positions match TRBD2. The V gene end was trimmed by 4 bases and the J gene end by 2 bases; junction bases not matched to a gene: 4. Germline CDR1 is DFQATT and CDR2 is SNEGSKA (reference sequence). This CDR3 has 15 residues. The CDR3 coding sequence is TGCAGTGCTATGGGACTAGCGGGAGTTCCCTACGAGCAGTACTTC. Translated, it gives CSAMGLAGVPYEQYF.

This clonotype was found a few times. The V gene is TRBV5-6, the J gene TRBJ2-2; D ambiguous. Germline-derived CDR1 and CDR2 are SGHDT and YYEEEE. This CDR3 region has 13 residues. V lost 0 bases and J lost 4, with 4 bases in between. The CDR3 sequence: CASSLAATGELFF. The DNA for the CDR3 is TGTGCCAGCAGCTTGGCTGCCACCGGGGAGCTGTTTTTT. Full variable domain (remainder filled in from reference TRBV5-6 and TRBJ2-2): DAGVTQSPTHLIKTRGQQVTLRCSPKSGHDTVSWYQQALGQGPQFIFQYYEEEERQRGNFPDRFSGHQFPNYSSELNVNALLLGDSALYLCASSLAATGELFFGEGSRLTVL.

This clonotype was picked up many times. The J gene is TRBJ2-7, the V gene TRBV20-1, with a tentative D call TRBD1 (6 bases). The CDR3 loop spans 11 amino acids. V was cut by 7 bases and J by 3 bases, with 10 bases left in between. CDR1 and CDR2 (germline): DFQATT, SNEGSKA (reference sequence). The CDR3 here is CSVRQDYEQYV. The CDR3 region has the DNA TGCAGTGTTCGACAGGACTACGAGCAGTACGTC.

The chain uses TRBV4-1 and TRBJ2-5; D call uncertain. The germline V gene has CDR1 MGHRA and CDR2 YSYEKL. V shed 0 bases and J shed 5 bases, with 16 bases lying between them. This CDR3 region has 16 residues. The CDR3 DNA is TGCGCCAGCAGCCAAGATTCCCCCTTAGAGTGGGAGACCCAGTACTTC. Amino acids: CASSQDSPLEWETQYF.

This clonotype was seen a few times. The genes are TRBV5-5 and TRBJ2-5; D may be TRBD1 (5 bases). CDR1 and CDR2 from the germline V gene are SGHKS and YYEKEE (reference sequence). There are 12 residues in the CDR3. The V gene lost 2 bases and the J gene lost 12 bases, with 14 bases spanning the gap. The CDR3 nucleotides are TGTGCCAGCAGCTTCCCCGACAGTGAGGAGTACTTC. Translated: CASSFPDSEEYF.

This clonotype has just a few counts. The genes are TRBV6-5 and TRBJ2-3; D is unclear. CDR1 and CDR2 from the germline V gene are MNHEY and SVGAGI. Between the trimmed V and J ends, which lost 2 bases and 5 bases, there was a span of 8 bases. The CDR3 sequence is 13 residues long. The CDR3 nucleotides read TGTGCCAGCAGTTACAGGGTTAGAGATACGCAGTATTTT. Translation: CASSYRVRDTQYF.

In this sample, this clonotype turned up a few times. V and J are TRBV7-8 and TRBJ2-1, with TRBD2 matching 9 bases. The CDR3 covers 18 residues. The V and J ends lost 1 base and 6 bases, in that order; junction bases with no gene match: 13. Germline assignment: CDR1 SGHVS and CDR2 FQNEAQ. CDR3 region: CASSLVTSVGTSFNEQFF. CDR3 nucleotide sequence: TGTGCCAGCAGCTTAGTTACGTCAGTCGGGACTAGCTTCAATGAGCAGTTCTTC.

The rearrangement uses TRBV9 and TRBJ2-7; TRBD2 matches 15 bases. CDR3 size: 18 residues. Unmatched junction bases numbered 10, after V lost 4 bases and J lost 2 bases. Looked up from germline, CDR1 is SGDLS and CDR2 is YYNGEE. The CDR3 spells CASSPGLAGGSYPYEQYF. For the CDR3, the DNA is TGTGCCAGCAGCCCTGGACTAGCGGGAGGGTCCTACCCCTACGAGCAGTACTTC. The full variable domain, completed using reference TRBV9 and TRBJ2-7, is DSGVTQTPKHLITATGQRVTLRCSPRSGDLSVYWYQQSLDQGLQFLIQYYNGEERAKGNILERFSAQQFPDLHSELNLSSLELGDSALYFCASSPGLAGGSYPYEQYFGPGTRLTVT.

The chain joins TRBV7-9 to TRBJ2-1, with TRBD2 identical over 7 bases. The trim removed 7 bases at V and 9 bases at J, leaving 15 bases unmatched. CDR1 and CDR2 (germline): SEHNR, FQNEAQ (reference sequence). The CDR3 consists of 15 residues. Written as DNA, the CDR3 is TGTGCCAGCACCTCATCCCGACTAGCATTGTCTGAGCAGTTCTTC. Amino acid sequence: CASTSSRLALSEQFF.

The chain links TRBV7-8 to TRBJ2-3; 8 bases line up with TRBD2. The germline V gene has CDR1 SGHVS and CDR2 FQNEAQ. The CDR3 totals 16 residues. J lost 4 bases, V lost 1 base, and 7 bases had no gene match. CDR3 sequence (DNA): TGTGCCAGCAGCTTAGTAACAGCGGGGGAGGCAGATACGCAGTATTTT. Translation: CASSLVTAGEADTQYF.

Only a few counts were recorded for this clonotype. This chain links TRBV6-1 with TRBJ2-4; D remains unclear. V dropped 5 bases and J dropped 0 bases, with 17 bases sitting between them. CDR1 is MNHNS and CDR2 is SASEGT in the germline V gene. This CDR3 comprises 17 residues. In nucleotides, the CDR3 is TGTGCCAGCAGTATTTCCCAGGTGCCGCTAGCCAAAAACATTCAGTACTTC. Translating gives CASSISQVPLAKNIQYF.

This clonotype occurred many times. The J gene is TRBJ1-1, the V gene TRBV6-1, with TRBD1 matching over 10 bases. Germline CDR1 and CDR2: MNHNS and SASEGT. V was clipped by 6 bases and J by 5 bases; unmatched bases: 12. The CDR3 has 16 residues. CDR3 coding DNA: TGTGCCAGCAGCACCGGGACAGGGGCTGAGGGAACTGAAGCTTTCTTT. Encoded protein: CASSTGTGAEGTEAFF.